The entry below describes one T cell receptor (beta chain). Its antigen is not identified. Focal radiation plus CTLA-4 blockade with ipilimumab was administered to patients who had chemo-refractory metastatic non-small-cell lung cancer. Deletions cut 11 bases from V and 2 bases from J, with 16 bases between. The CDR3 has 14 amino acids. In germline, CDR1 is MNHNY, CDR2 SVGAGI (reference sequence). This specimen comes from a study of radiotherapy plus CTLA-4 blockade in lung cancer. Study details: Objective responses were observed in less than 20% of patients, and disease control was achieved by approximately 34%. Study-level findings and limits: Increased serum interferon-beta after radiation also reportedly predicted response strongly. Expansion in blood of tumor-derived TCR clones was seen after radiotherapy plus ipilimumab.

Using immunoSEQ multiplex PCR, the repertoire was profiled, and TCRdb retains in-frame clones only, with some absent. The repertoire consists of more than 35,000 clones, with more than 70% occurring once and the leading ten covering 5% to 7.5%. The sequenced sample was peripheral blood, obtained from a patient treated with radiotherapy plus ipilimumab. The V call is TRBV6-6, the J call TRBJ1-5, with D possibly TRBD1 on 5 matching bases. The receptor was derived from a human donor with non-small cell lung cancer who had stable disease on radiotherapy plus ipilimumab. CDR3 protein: CAGGVGGGNQPQHF. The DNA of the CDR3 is TGTGCCGGGGGAGTTGGGGGGGGCAATCAGCCCCAGCATTTT.